This T cell receptor (beta chain) is from a study of long-term antiretroviral therapy in people with HIV. Runs used v3.0 of the immunoSEQ assay and were done at survey level. Here immunoSEQ multiplex PCR was the method, and the copy in TCRdb shows in-frame clones only, minus some. Of tens of thousands of clones listed, nearly 95% are singletons. The CDR3 covers 14 residues. CDR1 is SGHTA and CDR2 is FQGNSA in the germline V gene. The V end was cut by 1 base, the J end by 2 bases, with 7 bases between. The J gene is TRBJ2-3, the V gene TRBV7-2; D not certain. This TCR came from a man aged 25 to 40 with HIV. Here the sequenced sample was unsorted PBMCs, taken 6 to 6.5 years after starting antiretroviral therapy. CDR3 sequence: CASSLGRSTDTQYF. The CDR3 DNA sequence: TGTGCCAGCAGCTTAGGGCGGTCCACAGATACGCAGTATTTT.